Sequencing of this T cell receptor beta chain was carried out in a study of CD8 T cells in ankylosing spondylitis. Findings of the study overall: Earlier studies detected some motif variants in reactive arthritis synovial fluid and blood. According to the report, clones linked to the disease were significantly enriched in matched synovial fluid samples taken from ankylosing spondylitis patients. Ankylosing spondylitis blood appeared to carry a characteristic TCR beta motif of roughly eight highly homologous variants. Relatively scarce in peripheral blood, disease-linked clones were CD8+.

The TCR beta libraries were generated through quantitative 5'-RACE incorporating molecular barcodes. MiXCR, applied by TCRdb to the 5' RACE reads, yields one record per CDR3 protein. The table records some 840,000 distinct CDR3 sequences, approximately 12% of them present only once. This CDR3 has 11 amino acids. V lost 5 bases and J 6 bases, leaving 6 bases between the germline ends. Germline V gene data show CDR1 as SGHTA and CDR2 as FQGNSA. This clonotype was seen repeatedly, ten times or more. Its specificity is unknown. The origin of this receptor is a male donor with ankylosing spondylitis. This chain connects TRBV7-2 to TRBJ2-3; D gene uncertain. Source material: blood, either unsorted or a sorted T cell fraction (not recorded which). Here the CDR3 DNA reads TGTGCCAGCAGCCCTATGGATACGCAGTATTTT. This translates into CASSPMDTQYF.